This T cell receptor beta chain was recorded in a study of T-cell memory formation after mild COVID-19. Notes on the study in general: In second-wave clones peaking day 37, SARS-CoV-2 specificity remained unconfirmed. The main location of contracting CD4+ clones was CM and EM, and that of contracting CD8+ clones was EMRA.

The CDR3 sequence is 16 residues long. This clonotype came up a few times. What it binds is unknown. TCRdb independently ran MiXCR on the 5' RACE reads; one entry per CDR3 protein. Among about 270,000 distinct CDR3 sequences listed, 18% were seen once. This TCR came from a man aged 18 to 29 who had mild COVID-19 (a few samples of this study predate the infection). Cell type and time point are not known. Source material: PBMCs or a T cell subset sorted from them (not recorded which). The chain is built from TRBV21-1 and TRBJ1-5; the table's D call TRBD1 went unverified against the DNA. TRBV21-1 is marked as a pseudogene. In DNA form, the CDR3 reads TGTGCCAGCAGCAAAGGGGAGACAGGTTATGATCAGCCCCAGCATTTT. As protein: CASSKGETGYDQPQHF.